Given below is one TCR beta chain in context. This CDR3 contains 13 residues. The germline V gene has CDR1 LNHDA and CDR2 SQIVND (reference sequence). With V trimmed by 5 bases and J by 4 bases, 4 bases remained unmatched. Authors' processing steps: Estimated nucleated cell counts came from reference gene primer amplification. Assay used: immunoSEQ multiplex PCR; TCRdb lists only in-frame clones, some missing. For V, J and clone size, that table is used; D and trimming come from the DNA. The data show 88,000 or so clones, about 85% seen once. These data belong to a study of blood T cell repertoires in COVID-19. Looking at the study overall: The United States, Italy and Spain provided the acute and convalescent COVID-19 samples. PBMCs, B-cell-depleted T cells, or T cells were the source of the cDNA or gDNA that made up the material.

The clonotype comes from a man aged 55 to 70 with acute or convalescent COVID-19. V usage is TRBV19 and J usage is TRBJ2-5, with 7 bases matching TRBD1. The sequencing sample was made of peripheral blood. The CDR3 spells CASSPRQGETQYF. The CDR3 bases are TGTGCCAGTAGTCCCCGACAGGGAGAGACCCAGTACTTC.